The subject of this entry is one TCR beta chain. The antigen is undetermined. This sample was included in a study of cytomegalovirus exposure and HLA in healthy donors. The PCR contained 60 Vbeta and 13 Jbeta primers. Here immunoSEQ multiplex PCR was the method, and the copy in TCRdb shows in-frame clones only, minus some. Here the sample table reports nearly 200,000 clones. Study outcomes and limitations: In a later analysis, TCR beta V- and J-gene trimming showed a link to a missense DCLRE1C variant. An Asian-associated ancestry cluster reportedly showed fewer N-insertions than the roughly 600-donor mean in a later analysis. Judged likely to be a sequencing artifact was a cluster of highly shared sequence variants.

V was pared by 5 bases and J by 7 bases, with 12 bases between. Germline CDR1 reads GTSNPN; CDR2 reads SVGIG (reference sequence). The CDR3 runs 13 residues. The V and J genes are TRBV30 and TRBJ1-6; no reliable D call. Sequences were obtained from PBMCs. The clonotype comes from a boy younger than 18 in good health and CMV-seronegative. The CDR3 DNA is TGTGCCTGGGCGAGGGAGGGAAATTCACCCCTCCACTTT. This translates into CAWAREGNSPLHF.